This T cell receptor (beta chain) was sequenced during a study of response to subunit inactivated influenza vaccine. General study findings and limits: The study's authors posited that every seasonal influenza vaccination enlists few new T cells.

Via MiXCR, TCRdb re-called the RT-PCR reads, giving one row per CDR3 protein. The profile shows roughly 780,000 distinct CDR3 sequences, roughly 18% of them singletons. This clonotype was counted between two and nine times. Its antigen is as yet unknown. The sequence was obtained from a man in his fifties or sixties who received an inactivated influenza vaccine. Source: PBMCs from blood, taken more than 4 days after vaccination.

CDR3 loop: CAWNSGRWQFF. DNA for the CDR3: TGTGCCTGGAATAGCGGGAGATGGCAGTTCTTC. The chain employs TRBV30 and TRBJ2-1; 9 positions agree with TRBD2. CDR3 size: 11 residues. Germline CDR1 GTSNPN, CDR2 SVGIG (reference sequence). The V segment lost 4 bases and the J segment 12 bases; nucleotides outside the gene matches: 4.